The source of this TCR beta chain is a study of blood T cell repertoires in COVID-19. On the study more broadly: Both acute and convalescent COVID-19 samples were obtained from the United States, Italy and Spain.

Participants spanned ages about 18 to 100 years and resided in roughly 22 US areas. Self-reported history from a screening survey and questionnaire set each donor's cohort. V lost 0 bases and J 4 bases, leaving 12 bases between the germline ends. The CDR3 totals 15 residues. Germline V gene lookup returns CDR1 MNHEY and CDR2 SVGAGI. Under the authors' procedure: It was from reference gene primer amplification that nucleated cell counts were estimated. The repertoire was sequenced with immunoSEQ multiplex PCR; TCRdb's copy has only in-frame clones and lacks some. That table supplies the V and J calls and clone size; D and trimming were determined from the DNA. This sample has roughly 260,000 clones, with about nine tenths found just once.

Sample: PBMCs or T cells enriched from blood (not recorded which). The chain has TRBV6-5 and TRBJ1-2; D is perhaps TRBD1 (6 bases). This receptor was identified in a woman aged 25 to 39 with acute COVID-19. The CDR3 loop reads CASSYSRGLGYGYTF. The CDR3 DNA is TGTGCCAGCAGTTACTCGAGGGGGTTAGGCTATGGCTACACCTTC.